This TCR beta chain originates from a study of vaccination effects on CD4 cells after COVID-19. Overall study findings and caveats: By a late point after vaccination, infection- and vaccine-induced clones had shrunk markedly through clonal contraction. The vaccine-induced clones of healthy vaccinees included only 1 of 255 that cross-reacted with common cold coronaviruses.

Using immunoSEQ multiplex PCR, the repertoire was profiled, and TCRdb retains in-frame clones only, with some absent. The table records fewer than 25,000 clones, around 67% of them present only once. Pools of viral peptides were used by the ViraFEST assay to expand antigen-specific CD4+ T cells ahead of sequencing. After roughly 10 days in culture, the CD4+ T cells were isolated. Either the BNT162b2 or mRNA-1273 vaccine was given to participants in two doses. A note on this clone: Its target is not known.

CDR1 is MRHNA, CDR2 SNTAGT, per germline. The CDR3 runs to 13 residues. Trimming cost V 4 bases and J 3 bases, with 10 bases left between them. The material was CD4+ T cells from PBMCs cultured with SARS-CoV-2 spike peptides, obtained after COVID-19 vaccination. This rearrangement joins TRBV6-4 to TRBJ2-7; no clear D gene. This sequence originates from a human donor who received a COVID-19 vaccine. The CDR3 DNA follows: TGTGCCAGCAGTGCCCAGGCTAACTACGAGCAGTACTTC. Protein product: CASSAQANYEQYF.